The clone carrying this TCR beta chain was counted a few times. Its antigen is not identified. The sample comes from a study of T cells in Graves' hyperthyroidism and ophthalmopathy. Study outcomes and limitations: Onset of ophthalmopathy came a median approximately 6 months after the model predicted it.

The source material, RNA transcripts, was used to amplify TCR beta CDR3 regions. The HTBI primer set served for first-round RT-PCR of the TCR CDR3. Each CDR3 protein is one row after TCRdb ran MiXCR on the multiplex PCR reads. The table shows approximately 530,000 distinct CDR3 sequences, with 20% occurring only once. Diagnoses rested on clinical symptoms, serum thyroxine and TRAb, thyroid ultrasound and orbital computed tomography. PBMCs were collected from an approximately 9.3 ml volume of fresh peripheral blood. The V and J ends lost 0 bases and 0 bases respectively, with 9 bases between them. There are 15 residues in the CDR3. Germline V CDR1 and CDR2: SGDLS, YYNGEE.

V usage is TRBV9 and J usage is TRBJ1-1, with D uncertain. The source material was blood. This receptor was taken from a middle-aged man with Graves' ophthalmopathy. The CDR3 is CASSVGSHMNTEAFF. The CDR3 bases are TGTGCCAGCAGCGTAGGTTCGCACATGAACACTGAAGCTTTCTTT.